Below, one T cell receptor (beta chain) is given with its context. Its matching antigen is unknown. CDR1 and CDR2 (germline): LGHNA, YNFKEQ. The CDR3 has 16 amino acids. V lost 0 bases and J 1 base, leaving 9 bases between the germline ends. Blood draws occurred at baseline, cycle 4 day 1, and cycle 7 day 1. The entry originates in a study of OX40 agonist ivuxolimab in advanced cancers. On the study more broadly: Males comprised around 80% of the group, whose mean age was approximately 60 years (range about 20 to 85).

The assay was immunoSEQ multiplex PCR, and TCRdb's table has in-frame clones only and misses some. The sample has about 53,000 clones, roughly 80% seen once. General observations from the study: Normalized expansion of T-cell clones was also low for some nonresponders.

Sequenced material: CD4+ or CD8+ T cells sorted from blood, taken in a trial of the OX40 agonist ivuxolimab. The source of this sequence is an adult with an advanced solid tumor such as melanoma, head and neck, liver or kidney cancer. The chain is built from TRBV4-2 and TRBJ2-2; a weak D match, TRBD2 (6 bases). The CDR3 loop reads CASSQEIGRNTGELFF. CDR3 nucleotide sequence: TGTGCCAGCAGCCAAGAAATCGGGAGGAACACCGGGGAGCTGTTTTTT.